This TCR beta chain derives from a study of pediatric ulcerative colitis. Study observations and caveats: Blood-rectal clonal overlap within each person was significantly higher in ulcerative colitis patients than controls. Two rectal CDR3 clonotypes occurred in all ulcerative colitis patients. Repertoires came from total lymphocyte DNA, so rare subsets like regulatory T cells may be missed.

In the case of this clone: Its target is not known.

The rectum was sampled with one to two pinch biopsies at colonoscopy. Libraries were prepared by immunoSEQ multiplex PCR; TCRdb keeps only in-frame clonotypes and omits some of them. The data hold some 24,000 clones, with about 69% observed a single time. The CDR3 is made up of 17 amino acids. Germline CDR1 LNHNV, CDR2 YYDKDF (reference sequence). V lost 2 bases and J lost 3, with 19 bases in between. Sequences were obtained from gut tissue. The clonotype originates from a boy aged 10-17 years with severe ulcerative colitis. The J gene is TRBJ2-5, the V gene TRBV15; D possibly matches TRBD1 or TRBD2 (5 bases each). The CDR3 coding sequence is TGTGCCACCAGCAGACCTCTTGGGGGAATAGGTGAAGAGACCCAGTACTTC. It codes for CATSRPLGGIGEETQYF.